This T cell receptor (beta chain) was sequenced in a study of T-cell reconstitution after alpha-beta-depleted transplantation in children. Study outcomes and limitations: One year after transplant, T-cell counts and diversity came mostly from newly produced T cells. Reports say that about two months after transplant, the alpha-beta T cells came out of several hundred graft clones that had expanded. Surviving recipient T cells and thymic progenitors produced the high day-60 TCRbeta diversity seen in some patients.

Concerning this clonotype: Its antigen is still unknown.

The germline V gene encodes CDR1 SGHTA and CDR2 FQGNSA. The CDR3 covers 19 residues. V gave up 1 base and J gave up 0 bases, with 18 bases separating them. Researchers prepared the TCRbeta library using unique molecular identifiers, the study reports. TCRdb re-called the PCR reads through MiXCR, storing one row per CDR3 protein. Counted here are around 250,000 distinct CDR3 sequences, under 30% occurring once; the ten biggest clones make up roughly 2.5%. This specimen was PBMCs, taken before TCRalphabeta/CD19-depleted stem cell transplant. The chain carries TRBV7-2 and TRBJ2-2, with D perhaps TRBD2 (5 bases). This TCR came from a girl aged 2 to 9 with Fanconi anemia, due to receive a stem cell transplant. CDR3 protein: CASSLVGQPLVSNTGELFF. The CDR3 region has the DNA TGTGCCAGCAGCTTAGTGGGCCAGCCACTAGTTTCGAACACCGGGGAGCTGTTTTTT.